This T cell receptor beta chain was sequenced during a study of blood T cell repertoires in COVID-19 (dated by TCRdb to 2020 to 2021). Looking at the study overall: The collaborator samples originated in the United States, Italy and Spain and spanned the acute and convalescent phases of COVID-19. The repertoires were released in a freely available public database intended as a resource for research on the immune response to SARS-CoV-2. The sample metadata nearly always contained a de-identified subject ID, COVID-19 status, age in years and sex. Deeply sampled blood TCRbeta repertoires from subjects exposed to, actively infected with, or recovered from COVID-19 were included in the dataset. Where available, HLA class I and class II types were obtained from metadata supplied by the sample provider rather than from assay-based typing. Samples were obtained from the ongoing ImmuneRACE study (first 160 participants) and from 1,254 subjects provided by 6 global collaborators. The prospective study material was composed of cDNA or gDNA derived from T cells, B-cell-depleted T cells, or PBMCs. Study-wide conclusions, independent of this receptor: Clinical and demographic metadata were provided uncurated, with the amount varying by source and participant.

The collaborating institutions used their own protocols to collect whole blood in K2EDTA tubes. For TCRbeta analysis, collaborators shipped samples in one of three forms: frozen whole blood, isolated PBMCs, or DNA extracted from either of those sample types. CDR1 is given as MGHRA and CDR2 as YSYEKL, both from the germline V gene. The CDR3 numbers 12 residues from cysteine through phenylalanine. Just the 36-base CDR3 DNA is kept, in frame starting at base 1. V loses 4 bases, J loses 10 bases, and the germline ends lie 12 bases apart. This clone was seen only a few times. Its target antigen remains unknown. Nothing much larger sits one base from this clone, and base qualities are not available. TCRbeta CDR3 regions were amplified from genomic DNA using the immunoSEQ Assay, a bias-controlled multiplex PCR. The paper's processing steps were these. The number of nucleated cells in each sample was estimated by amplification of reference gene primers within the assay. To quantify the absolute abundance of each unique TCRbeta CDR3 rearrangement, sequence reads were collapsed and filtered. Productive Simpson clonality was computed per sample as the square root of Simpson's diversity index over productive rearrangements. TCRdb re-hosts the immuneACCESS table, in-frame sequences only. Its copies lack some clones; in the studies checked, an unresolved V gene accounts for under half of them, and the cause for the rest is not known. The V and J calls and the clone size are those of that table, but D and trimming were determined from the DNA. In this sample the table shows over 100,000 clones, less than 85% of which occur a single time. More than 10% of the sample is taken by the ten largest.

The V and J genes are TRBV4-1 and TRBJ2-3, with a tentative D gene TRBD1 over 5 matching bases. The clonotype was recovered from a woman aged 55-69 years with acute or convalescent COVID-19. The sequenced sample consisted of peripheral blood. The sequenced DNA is TGCGCCAGCAGCCCCGACAGATGGGCGCAGTATTTT. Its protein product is CASSPDRWAQYF.